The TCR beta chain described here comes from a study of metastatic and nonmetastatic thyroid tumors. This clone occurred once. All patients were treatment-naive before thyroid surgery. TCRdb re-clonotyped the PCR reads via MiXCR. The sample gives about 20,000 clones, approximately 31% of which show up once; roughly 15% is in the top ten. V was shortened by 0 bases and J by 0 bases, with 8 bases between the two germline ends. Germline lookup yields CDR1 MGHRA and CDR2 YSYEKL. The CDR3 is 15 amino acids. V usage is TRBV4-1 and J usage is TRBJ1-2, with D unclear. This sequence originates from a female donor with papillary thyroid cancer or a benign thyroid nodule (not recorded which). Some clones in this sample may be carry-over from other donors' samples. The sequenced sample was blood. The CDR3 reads CASSQERTANYGYTF. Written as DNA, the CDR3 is TGCGCCAGCAGCCAAGAGAGGACGGCTAACTATGGCTACACCTTC.